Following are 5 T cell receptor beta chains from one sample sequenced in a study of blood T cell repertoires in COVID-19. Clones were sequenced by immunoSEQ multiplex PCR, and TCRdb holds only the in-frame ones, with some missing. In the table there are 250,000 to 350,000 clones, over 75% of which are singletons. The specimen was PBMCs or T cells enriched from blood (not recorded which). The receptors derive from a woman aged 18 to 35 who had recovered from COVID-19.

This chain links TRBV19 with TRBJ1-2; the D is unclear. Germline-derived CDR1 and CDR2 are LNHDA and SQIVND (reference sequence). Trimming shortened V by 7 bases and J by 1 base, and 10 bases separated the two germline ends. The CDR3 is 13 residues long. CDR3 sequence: CASKPNSNYGYTF. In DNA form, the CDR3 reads TGTGCCAGTAAACCGAACAGTAACTATGGCTACACCTTC.

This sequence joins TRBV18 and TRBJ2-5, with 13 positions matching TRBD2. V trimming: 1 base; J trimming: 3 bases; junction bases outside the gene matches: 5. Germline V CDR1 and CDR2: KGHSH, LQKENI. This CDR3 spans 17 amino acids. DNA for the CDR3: TGTGCCAGCTCACCACTCCAGGGACTAGCGGGAAAAGAGACCCAGTACTTC. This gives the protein CASSPLQGLAGKETQYF.

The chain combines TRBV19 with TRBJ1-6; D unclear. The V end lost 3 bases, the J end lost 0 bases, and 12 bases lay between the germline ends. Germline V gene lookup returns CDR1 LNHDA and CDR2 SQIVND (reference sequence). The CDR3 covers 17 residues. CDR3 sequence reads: CASSMGVGSSYNSPLHF. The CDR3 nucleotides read TGTGCCAGTAGTATGGGAGTGGGGAGCTCCTATAATTCACCCCTCCACTTT.

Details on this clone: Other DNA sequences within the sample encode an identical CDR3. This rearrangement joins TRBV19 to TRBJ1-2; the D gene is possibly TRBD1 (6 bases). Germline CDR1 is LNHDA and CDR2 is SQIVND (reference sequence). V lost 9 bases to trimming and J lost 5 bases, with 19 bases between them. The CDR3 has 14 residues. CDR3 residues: CASRQQGGIYGYTF. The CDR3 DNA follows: TGTGCCAGCCGACAACAAGGGGGAATTTATGGCTACACCTTC.

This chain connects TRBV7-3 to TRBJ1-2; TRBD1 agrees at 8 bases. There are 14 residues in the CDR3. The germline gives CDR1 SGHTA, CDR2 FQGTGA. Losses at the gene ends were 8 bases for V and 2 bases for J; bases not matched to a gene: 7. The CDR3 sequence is CASSQGGGNYGYTF. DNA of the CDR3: TGTGCCAGCTCACAGGGGGGCGGCAACTATGGCTACACCTTC.